This TCR beta chain was captured in a study of cytomegalovirus exposure and HLA in healthy donors (dated by TCRdb to about 2017). In the study overall: The 500 to 700 repertoires of the first cohort and the 110 or so validation repertoires were produced on the same platform, according to a later analysis. High-throughput TCR immunosequencing, statistical association of individual TCRs with disease status, and machine learning were combined to predict cytomegalovirus infection status. The study was designed to test whether signatures of past pathogen exposure could be identified by cataloging public T cell receptors. A separate validation cohort of 100 to 150 different subjects was used in addition to the roughly 700-subject first cohort. The investigation overall reported the following: Subsequent analysis determined that TCRs grouped into clusters in the first cohort also showed a tendency toward co-occurrence across the 120 or so validation repertoires, and 85% to 95% of cluster scores exceeded 0. The classifier was reported to diagnose cytomegalovirus status with high specificity and sensitivity in both the original and validation cohorts. All 120 or so repertoires were used to score co-occurrence in the validation cohort in a later analysis, because that analysis had no HLA typing for the cohort. While some public TCRs were present in many individuals, most TCR sequences turned up only very rarely across donors. A few of the identified cytomegalovirus-associated TCR beta chains were confirmed in vitro to be specific for cytomegalovirus antigens. The authors suggested that the approach could potentially be generalized to other disease states and immunological phenotypes. In the study, around 150 TCR beta chains were listed as associated with cytomegalovirus.

Libraries came from the immunoSEQ multiplex PCR assay. Turning to the authors' computational methods: To diagnose cytomegalovirus status from the catalog of TCR beta chain sequences, a statistical classification framework was built. Drawn from immuneACCESS, this table holds only the in-frame rearrangements with V and J called that TCRdb kept. Clones are partly lost; checked studies trace under half to an unresolved V gene and leave the rest unexplained. The V and J calls and the clone size are those of that table, but D and trimming were determined from the DNA. The sample contains about 160,000 clones, roughly 83% of them found a single time. In total, the top ten clones hold roughly a tenth of the sample. Concerning this clone: The specificity of this receptor is unknown. No much larger clonotype is one base removed from it; base qualities were not supplied.

Separate from the approximately 670-subject first cohort, the validation cohort of about 130 subjects was the group to which the donors belonged. V loses 3 bases of germline sequence and J loses 1 base, and the interval between the two ends is 16 bases. Sequences SGDLS (CDR1) and YYNGEE (CDR2) are obtained from the germline V gene. Reading from cysteine to phenylalanine, the CDR3 counts 16 amino acids. Only CDR3 DNA remains: 48 bases, in frame from the first base. The source is a man aged 25-45 years in good health and CMV-seropositive. The chain is encoded by TRBV9 joined to TRBJ1-1; no D segment can be confidently identified. Sequencing was performed on PBMCs. The CDR3 amino acid sequence is: CASSAHPGAGNTEAFF. The nucleotide sequence reads TGTGCCAGCAGCGCTCATCCGGGAGCGGGGAACACTGAAGCTTTCTTT. The full variable domain, with segments outside the CDR3 supplied by the reference TRBV9 and TRBJ1-1 proteins, appears as DSGVTQTPKHLITATGQRVTLRCSPRSGDLSVYWYQQSLDQGLQFLIQYYNGEERAKGNILERFSAQQFPDLHSELNLSSLELGDSALYFCASSAHPGAGNTEAFFGQGTRLTVV.